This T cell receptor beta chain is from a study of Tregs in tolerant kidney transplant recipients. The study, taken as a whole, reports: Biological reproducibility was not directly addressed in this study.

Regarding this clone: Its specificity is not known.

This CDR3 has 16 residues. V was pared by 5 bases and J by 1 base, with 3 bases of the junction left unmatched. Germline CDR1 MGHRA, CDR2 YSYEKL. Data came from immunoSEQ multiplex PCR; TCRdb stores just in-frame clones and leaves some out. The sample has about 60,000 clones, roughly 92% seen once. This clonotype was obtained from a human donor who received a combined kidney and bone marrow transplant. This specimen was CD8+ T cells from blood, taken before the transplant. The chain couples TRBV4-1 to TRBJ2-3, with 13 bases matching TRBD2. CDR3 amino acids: CASSEGLAGGTDTQYF. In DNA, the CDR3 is TGCGCCAGCAGCGAAGGACTAGCGGGGGGCACAGATACGCAGTATTTT.